A selection of T cell receptor beta chains follows, all from one sample in a study of T cells after yellow fever vaccination. Using its own MiXCR run on the 5' RACE reads, TCRdb lists one record per CDR3 protein. The sample includes approximately 58,000 distinct CDR3 sequences, about 5% of them seen just once. The input for sequencing was PBMCs, either bulk or a sorted T-cell subset (CD4+, CD8+, memory, or dextramer-sorted; not recorded which), taken on the day of the yellow fever booster vaccination. These receptors originate from a man aged 18 to 29 who received the YFV17D yellow fever vaccine. Each CDR3 is given with its conserved first and last residue. Fields, in order: J gene, V gene, D gene, clone size, CDR3 protein, CDR3 DNA. The D gene is left open where the match is weak. Size is omitted from some rows. Given values are once, few, many or a class for expanded clones.

TRBJ1-2	TRBV7-9	NA	NA	CASSSPVGGYTF	TGTGCCAGCAGCTCCCCCGTGGGTGGCTACACCTTC
TRBJ1-5	TRBV7-9	NA	many	CASSPDGARPQHF	TGTGCCAGCAGCCCCGACGGCGCACGGCCCCAGCATTTT
TRBJ1-5	TRBV12-3/TRBV12-4	NA	few	CASSSPLDKAQHF	TGTGCCAGCAGCAGTCCCCTCGACAAAGCCCAGCATTTT
TRBJ2-1	TRBV23-1	NA	NA	CASSQSTSTGLYNEQFF	TGCGCCAGCAGTCAATCAACTTCGACAGGTTTATACAATGAGCAGTTCTTC
TRBJ2-3	TRBV20-1	NA	few	CSARGEWGGSTDTQYF	TGCAGTGCTAGAGGCGAGTGGGGTGGGTCCACAGATACGCAGTATTTT
TRBJ2-7	TRBV27	TRBD1	many	CASSSSQGTAYEQYF	TGTGCCAGCAGTTCCTCACAGGGGACGGCCTACGAGCAGTACTTC
TRBJ1-1	TRBV27	NA	many	CASIRPGFEAFF	TGTGCCAGCATTAGACCAGGGTTTGAAGCTTTCTTT
TRBJ2-6	TRBV7-9	NA	many	CASSFGANVLTF	TGTGCCAGCAGCTTTGGGGCCAACGTCCTGACTTTC
TRBJ2-7	TRBV20-1	TRBD2	many	CSASGTSGVSYEQYF	TGCAGTGCTAGCGGAACTAGCGGGGTTTCCTACGAGCAGTACTTC
TRBJ1-3	TRBV18	NA	many	CASSRRLGGSLGNTIYF	TGCGCCAGCTCACGACGCCTCGGGGGATCTCTGGGAAACACCATATATTTT
TRBJ2-3	TRBV7-9	TRBD1	many	CASGRSGQIISTDTQYF	TGTGCCAGCGGCAGGTCGGGACAGATAATTAGCACAGATACGCAGTATTTT
TRBJ2-2	TRBV7-7	NA	NA	CASSLGPRGPNTGELFF	TGTGCCAGCAGCTTAGGACCCCGGGGTCCAAACACCGGGGAGCTGTTTTTT
TRBJ2-2	TRBV24-1	NA	few	CATSDNTGELFF	TGTGCCACCAGTGACAACACCGGGGAGCTGTTTTTT
TRBJ2-1	TRBV2	NA	few	CASSGPREQFF	TGTGCCAGCAGTGGTCCCAGGGAGCAGTTCTTC
TRBJ1-2	TRBV14	NA	few	CASSQEASGPYYGYTF	TGTGCCAGCAGCCAGGAGGCCTCAGGGCCGTATTATGGCTACACCTTC
TRBJ2-5	TRBV4-2	TRBD1	NA	CASSQGTGVIETQYF	TGTGCCAGCAGCCAGGGGACAGGGGTAATAGAGACCCAGTACTTC
TRBJ1-5	TRBV27	TRBD1	few	CASSPMTGDQPQHF	TGTGCCAGCAGTCCGATGACAGGGGATCAGCCCCAGCATTTT
TRBJ1-2	TRBV19	NA	few	CASWGITYGYTF	TGTGCCAGTTGGGGGATAACCTATGGCTACACCTTC
TRBJ2-1	TRBV11-2	NA	NA	CASTGLEAEQFF	TGTGCCAGCACGGGGTTGGAGGCCGAGCAGTTCTTC
TRBJ2-3	TRBV20-1	NA	NA	CSARVIRVEELYTQYF	TGCAGTGCTAGGGTGATCCGAGTCGAGGAGCTTTATACGCAGTATTTT
TRBJ2-5	TRBV5-6	NA	few	CASSLAAAHSRGLETQYF	TGTGCCAGCAGCCTGGCCGCGGCGCACTCACGGGGTTTGGAGACCCAGTACTTC
TRBJ2-1	TRBV4-1	TRBD2	NA	CASSQRLAGGQTYNEQFF	TGCGCCAGCAGCCAAAGACTAGCGGGGGGGCAAACCTACAATGAGCAGTTCTTC
TRBJ1-2	TRBV5-1	NA	many	CASSPQESYGYTF	TGCGCCAGCAGCCCTCAGGAGAGCTATGGCTACACCTTC
TRBJ2-5	TRBV20-1	TRBD2	NA	CSARTSGGDQETQYF	TGCAGTGCTAGGACTAGCGGGGGGGACCAAGAGACCCAGTACTTC
TRBJ2-1	TRBV29-1	TRBD1	many	CSVYSGTVGNEQFF	TGCAGCGTTTACTCCGGGACAGTGGGCAATGAGCAGTTCTTC
TRBJ1-1	TRBV6-5	NA	few	CASSYSQGNTEAFF	TGTGCCAGCAGTTACTCTCAAGGGAACACTGAAGCTTTCTTT
TRBJ2-3	TRBV5-4	TRBD2	NA	CASRRGAPSTDTQYF	TGTGCCAGCAGGCGGGGGGCCCCAAGCACAGATACGCAGTATTTT
TRBJ1-2	TRBV21-1	NA	many	CASSTPPGGSGYGYTF	TGTGCCAGCAGCACACCTCCAGGGGGCTCTGGCTATGGCTACACCTTC
TRBJ2-7	TRBV5-5	TRBD1	many	CASSLVDRGAYEQYF	TGTGCCAGCAGCTTGGTCGACAGGGGGGCCTACGAGCAGTACTTC
TRBJ2-3	TRBV5-1	TRBD1	NA	CASSLALGQGADTQYF	TGCGCCAGCAGCTTGGCCTTGGGACAGGGGGCAGATACGCAGTATTTT
TRBJ1-1	TRBV28	NA	few	CASSPLAFGGSEAFF	TGTGCCAGCAGTCCCTTGGCATTTGGAGGCTCTGAAGCTTTCTTT
TRBJ1-4	TRBV4-2	TRBD1	many	CASSPGDRGFDEKLFF	TGTGCCAGCAGCCCCGGGGACAGGGGATTCGATGAAAAACTGTTTTTT
TRBJ1-2	TRBV6-5	NA	many	CASSYSNGRYGYTF	TGTGCCAGCAGTTACTCAAATGGCCGCTATGGCTACACCTTC
TRBJ2-7	TRBV29-1	NA	few	CSVERMATGRAYEQYF	TGCAGCGTTGAGAGGATGGCGACAGGCCGGGCCTACGAGCAGTACTTC
TRBJ2-1	TRBV11-2	TRBD1	few	CASSLGPFEGQGWNEQFF	TGTGCCAGCAGCTTAGGTCCTTTTGAGGGACAGGGTTGGAATGAGCAGTTCTTC
TRBJ2-3	TRBV12-5	NA	few	CASGQSADTQYF	TGTGCTAGTGGTCAGAGTGCTGATACGCAGTATTTT
TRBJ2-1	TRBV5-1	TRBD1	many	CASSPGQGYNEQFF	TGCGCCAGCAGCCCGGGACAGGGCTACAATGAGCAGTTCTTC
TRBJ2-5	TRBV5-4	NA	few	CASSSSFEGRETQYF	TGTGCCAGCAGCTCGAGTTTTGAGGGGAGGGAGACCCAGTACTTC
TRBJ2-5	TRBV29-1	NA	many	CSVRQGLQETQYF	TGCAGCGTACGACAGGGACTACAAGAGACCCAGTACTTC
TRBJ2-4	TRBV7-9	NA	many	CASSQKSDKNIQYF	TGTGCCAGCAGCCAAAAGTCGGACAAAAACATTCAGTACTTC
TRBJ2-1	TRBV7-9	NA	many	CASHKPSSYNEQFF	TGTGCCAGCCACAAACCTAGCTCCTACAATGAGCAGTTCTTC
TRBJ2-7	TRBV27	NA	many	CASKFAPTTNYEQYF	TGTGCCAGCAAATTCGCCCCGACAACGAACTACGAGCAGTACTTC
TRBJ2-3	TRBV4-1	NA	NA	CASSQDLQITQYF	TGCGCCAGCAGCCAAGATTTGCAGATTACGCAGTATTTT
TRBJ1-1	TRBV7-9	NA	many	CASSNPAAAEAFF	TGTGCCAGCAGTAATCCCGCCGCGGCTGAAGCTTTCTTT
TRBJ2-1	TRBV7-6	TRBD2	many	CASSLSLRGGSYNEQFF	TGTGCCAGCAGCTTATCTCTGCGGGGGGGCTCCTACAATGAGCAGTTCTTC
TRBJ2-2	TRBV4-1	TRBD2	few	CASSQEGGAGELFF	TGCGCCAGCAGCCAAGAGGGGGGGGCCGGGGAGCTGTTTTTT
TRBJ2-2	TRBV29-1	NA	NA	CSAAGQNTGELFF	TGCAGCGCCGCGGGACAGAACACCGGGGAGCTGTTTTTT
TRBJ2-1	TRBV19	NA	NA	CASFGYDNEQFF	TGTGCCAGTTTCGGGTACGACAATGAGCAGTTCTTC
TRBJ2-1	TRBV5-4	NA	NA	CASSALVWAEQFF	TGTGCCAGCAGCGCCCTTGTGTGGGCTGAGCAGTTCTTC
TRBJ1-3	TRBV4-1	TRBD1	few	CASSPAWGQGIRDTIYF	TGCGCCAGCAGCCCGGCCTGGGGACAGGGGATTCGGGACACCATATATTTT
TRBJ2-3	TRBV30	TRBD1	NA	CAWSVPPGGADTQYF	TGTGCCTGGAGTGTACCCCCAGGGGGAGCAGATACGCAGTATTTT